This T cell receptor (beta chain) was retrieved from a study of T cell repertoires in cytomegalovirus infection. On the study more broadly: CMV infection plus the matching HLA type was flagged by public TCR beta signatures. Overall study findings and caveats: Totalled public TCR beta family frequency picked out people who carried CMV plus the relevant HLA. The ex vivo response showed dominance by HLA-C-restricted CMV-specific TCR beta clonotypes.

The V end lost 6 bases, the J end lost 1 base, and 12 bases lay between the germline ends. Germline loops: CDR1 MDHEN, CDR2 SYDVKM. The CDR3 is 14 residues long. This clonotype was counted many times. Its antigen remains unknown. Each CDR3 protein is one row after TCRdb ran MiXCR on the reads. This table holds 200,000 to 300,000 distinct CDR3 sequences, approximately 8.3% found once. The rearrangement links TRBV28 to TRBJ1-1, with TRBD1 as a possible D gene (5 bases). The source material was PBMCs. This sequence originates from a human donor in good health (CMV status not recorded). Some clones in this sample may be carry-over from other donors' samples. CDR3 in amino acids: CASRPGFGNTEAFF. The CDR3 coding sequence is TGTGCCAGCAGACCAGGGTTCGGGAACACTGAAGCTTTCTTT. The whole variable domain, filled in from reference TRBV28 and TRBJ1-1, reads DVKVTQSSRYLVKRTGEKVFLECVQDMDHENMFWYRQDPGLGLRLIYFSYDVKMKEKGDIPEGYSVSREKKERFSLILESASTNQTSMYLCASRPGFGNTEAFFGQGTRLTVV.